This T cell receptor beta chain was profiled in a study of T-cell memory formation after mild COVID-19. Study-level background: Most TCR clusters belonged to a single donor.

Notes on the study in general: Day 15 to 85 contracting clones showed balanced CD4/CD8; day 15 to 37 expanders favored CD4+. Second-wave clones reaching peak frequency on day 37 lacked confirmed SARS-CoV-2 specificity. Clones that contracted clustered mainly in CM and EM if CD4+ and in EMRA if CD8+.

This clonotype is a singleton in its sample. No antigen is known for it. The V end was cut by 1 base, the J end by 7 bases, with 14 bases between. The CDR3 covers 15 residues. Germline CDR1 and CDR2: SNHLY and FYNNEI. TCRdb itself ran the 5' RACE reads through MiXCR, one entry per CDR3 protein. The sample contains 450,000 or so distinct CDR3 sequences, approximately 25% of which appear only once. V usage is TRBV2 and J usage is TRBJ2-1, with D perhaps assigned TRBD1 or TRBD2 (7 bases each). This TCR was sampled from an adult woman who had mild COVID-19 (a few samples of this study predate the infection). Cell type and time point are not known. Sequencing input: PBMCs or a T cell subset sorted from them (not recorded which). The CDR3 DNA reads TGTGCCAGCAGTGAAGGACGACAGGGAGGGAATGAGCAGTTCTTC. Its translation: CASSEGRQGGNEQFF. Drawing the rest from reference TRBV2 and TRBJ2-1, the complete variable domain is EPEVTQTPSHQVTQMGQEVILRCVPISNHLYFYWYRQILGQKVEFLVSFYNNEISEKSEIFDDQFSVERPDGSNFTLKIRSTKLEDSAMYFCASSEGRQGGNEQFFGPGTRLTVL.